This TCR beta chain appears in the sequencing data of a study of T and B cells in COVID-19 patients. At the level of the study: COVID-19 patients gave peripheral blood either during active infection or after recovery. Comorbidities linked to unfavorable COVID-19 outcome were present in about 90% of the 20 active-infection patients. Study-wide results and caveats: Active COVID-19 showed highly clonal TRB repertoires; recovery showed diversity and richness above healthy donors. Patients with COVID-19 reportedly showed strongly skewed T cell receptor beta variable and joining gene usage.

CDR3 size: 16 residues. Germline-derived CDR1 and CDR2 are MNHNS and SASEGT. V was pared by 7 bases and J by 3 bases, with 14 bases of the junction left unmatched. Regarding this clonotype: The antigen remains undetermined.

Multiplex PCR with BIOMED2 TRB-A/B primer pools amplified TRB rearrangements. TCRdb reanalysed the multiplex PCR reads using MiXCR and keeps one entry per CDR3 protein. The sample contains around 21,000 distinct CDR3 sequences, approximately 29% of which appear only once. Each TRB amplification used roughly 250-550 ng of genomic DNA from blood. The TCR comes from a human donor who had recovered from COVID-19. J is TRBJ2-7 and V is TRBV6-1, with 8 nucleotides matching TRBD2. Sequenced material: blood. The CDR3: CASNRGPSGGFYEQYF. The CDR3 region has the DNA TGTGCCAGCAACCGAGGGCCCAGCGGGGGATTCTACGAGCAGTACTTC.